This T cell receptor beta chain derives from a study of graft-versus-host responses after intestinal transplantation listed by TCRdb under 2021. Background on the whole study: Multivisceral, liver-intestinal, or isolated intestinal transplants were received by the recipients. Every recipient was given anti-thymocyte globulin induction, followed by 2 to 4 years of maintenance tacrolimus and steroids. Alloreactive clones were identified by sequencing pre-transplant mixed lymphocyte reaction products and comparing these products with unstimulated pre-transplant donor and recipient T cells. A peak of at least 4% donor T cells among recipient peripheral blood mononuclear cells was the definition used for donor T cell macrochimerism. Samples from a few later patients were sequenced in-house on an Illumina MiSeq with MiXCR processing rather than by the commercial service. Of the 20 to 30 intestinal transplant recipients enrolled in the cohort, one of whom was a retransplant, 3 patients without pretransplant specimens were excluded. Bulk TCR-beta CDR3 sequencing was used to track graft-versus-host and host-versus-graft alloreactive T cell clones in the graft, circulation and bone marrow after intestinal transplantation.

This specimen's time point label, per the study, means: cells obtained before transplantation from donor or recipient. CD3+CD4+ and CD3+CD8+ populations were FACS-sorted from unstimulated pre-transplant donor and recipient cells taken from spleen or lymph nodes. CDR3 length: 16 amino acids, cysteine to phenylalanine. The sequence is cut down to CDR3 DNA, 48 bases in frame from base 1. Compared with germline, V lacks 3 bases and J lacks 4 bases; bases without a gene match: 10. CDR1 and CDR2, per the germline V gene, are SNHLY and FYNNEI. General findings and caveats noted by the study authors: GvH clones turned up in recipient bone marrow, with some appearing earlier in ileal mucosa or blood, a pattern consistent with an intestinal mucosal origin. Peak levels of circulating GvH clones were associated with declines in HvG clones early after transplant. High GvH to HvG T cell clonal ratios were observed in the allografts of patients with donor T cell macrochimerism. Conclusions were limited by the relatively low number and heterogeneity of intestinal transplant patients.

Comment on this clone: Its antigen target is currently unknown. Base quality data are lacking; no much larger clone is found one base away.

Library method: the immunoSEQ multiplex PCR assay. For most patients, genomic DNA was isolated with the Qiagen DNeasy Blood and Tissue Kit and shipped frozen to Adaptive Biotechnologies for TCR sequencing. Adaptive Biotechnologies carried out high-throughput TCR-beta CDR3 sequencing of genomic DNA for most patients. As for how the authors treated the data: Adaptive's ImmunoSEQ software supplied the TCR sequencing data for about 18 patients, while MiXCR and VDJtools were used to process a few other patients. To correct CD4 versus CD8 sorting errors, sequences present in both subsets at a frequency ratio below 5:1 were removed. CDR3 nucleotide sequences shared by donor and recipient were removed because the origin of these sequences could not be assigned. To count as alloreactive, a clone needed at least 2-fold expansion over unstimulated cells and a minimum CFSE-low frequency of 0.002% (template counts) or 0.001% (read counts). A clone was considered mappable if detected in the sequenced pre-transplant spleen, lymph node, or MLR CFSE-low populations of the donor or recipient. Cumulative frequency of alloreactive clones was calculated as a percentage of all sequences weighted by copy number. TCRdb provides this immuneACCESS table in a form limited to in-frame rearrangements. Some clones are lacking; in checked studies, under half of them reflect an unresolved V gene, and why the rest are absent is not known. V and J calls and clone size are those listed in that table; D and trimming were worked out from the DNA. Here the sample has 85,000 to 95,000 clones; 90% to 95% occur a single time. The ten biggest clones cover more than 1.5% of the sample.

The source material was unstimulated CD8+ T cells sorted from spleen or lymph node cells, sampled before intestinal transplant. The V and J segments used are TRBV2 and TRBJ1-2, with 8 bases aligning to TRBD1. This clonotype originated in a human donor who received an intestinal transplant. The base sequence is TGTGCCAGCAGTGAGGCTCCAGGGGGCCTAGCCTATGGCTACACCTTC. This translates into CASSEAPGGLAYGYTF.